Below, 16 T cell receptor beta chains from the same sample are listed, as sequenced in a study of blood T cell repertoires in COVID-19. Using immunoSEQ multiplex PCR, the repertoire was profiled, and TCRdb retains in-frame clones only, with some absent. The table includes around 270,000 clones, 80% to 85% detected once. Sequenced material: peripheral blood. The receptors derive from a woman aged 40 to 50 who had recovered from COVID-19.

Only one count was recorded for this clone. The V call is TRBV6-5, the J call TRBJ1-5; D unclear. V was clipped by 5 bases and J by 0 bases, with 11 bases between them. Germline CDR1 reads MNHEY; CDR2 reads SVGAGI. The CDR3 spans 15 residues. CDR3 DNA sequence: TGTGCCAGCAGTCCCACCCTATATAGCAATCAGCCCCAGCATTTT. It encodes CASSPTLYSNQPQHF.

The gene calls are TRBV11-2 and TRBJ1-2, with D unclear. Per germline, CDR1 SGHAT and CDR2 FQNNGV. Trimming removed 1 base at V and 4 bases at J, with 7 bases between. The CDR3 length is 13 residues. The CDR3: CASSLGGFYGYTF. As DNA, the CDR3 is TGTGCCAGCAGCTTAGGAGGGTTCTATGGCTACACCTTC.

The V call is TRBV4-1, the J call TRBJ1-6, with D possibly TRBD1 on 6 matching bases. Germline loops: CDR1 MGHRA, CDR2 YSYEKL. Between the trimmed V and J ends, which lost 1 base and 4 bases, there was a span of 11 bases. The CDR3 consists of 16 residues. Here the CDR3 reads CASSQGARGYNSPLHF. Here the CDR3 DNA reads TGCGCCAGCAGCCAAGGCGCCAGGGGATATAATTCACCCCTCCACTTT.

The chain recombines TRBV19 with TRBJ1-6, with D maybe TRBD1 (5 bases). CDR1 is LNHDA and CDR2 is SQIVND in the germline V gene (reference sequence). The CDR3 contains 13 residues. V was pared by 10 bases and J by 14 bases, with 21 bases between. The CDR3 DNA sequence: TGTGCCACCCAGGGTCTCCGCTGGCCAACCCTCCACTTT. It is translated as CATQGLRWPTLHF.

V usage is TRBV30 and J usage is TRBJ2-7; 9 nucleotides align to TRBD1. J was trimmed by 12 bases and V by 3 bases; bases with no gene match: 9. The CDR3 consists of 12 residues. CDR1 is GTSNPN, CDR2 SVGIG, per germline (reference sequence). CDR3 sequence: CAWSIGQGNGYF. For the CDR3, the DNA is TGTGCCTGGAGCATAGGACAGGGGAACGGGTACTTC. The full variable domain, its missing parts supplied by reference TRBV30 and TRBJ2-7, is SQTIHQWPATLVQPVGSPLSLECTVEGTSNPNLYWYRQAAGRGLQLLFYSVGIGQISSEVPQNLSASRPQDRQFILSSKKLLLSDSGFYLCAWSIGQGNGYFGPGTRLTVT.

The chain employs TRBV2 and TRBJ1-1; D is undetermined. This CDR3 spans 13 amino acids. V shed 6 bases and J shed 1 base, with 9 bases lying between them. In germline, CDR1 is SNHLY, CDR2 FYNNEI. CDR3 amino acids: CASREQRNTEAFF. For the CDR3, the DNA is TGTGCCAGCAGGGAGCAGAGGAACACTGAAGCTTTCTTT.

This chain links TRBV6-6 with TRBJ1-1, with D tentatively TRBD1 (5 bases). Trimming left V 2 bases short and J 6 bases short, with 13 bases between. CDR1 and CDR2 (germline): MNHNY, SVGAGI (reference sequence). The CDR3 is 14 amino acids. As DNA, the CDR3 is TGTGCCAGCAGTTACAGGCAGGGTCTTTCTGAAGCTTTCTTT. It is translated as CASSYRQGLSEAFF.

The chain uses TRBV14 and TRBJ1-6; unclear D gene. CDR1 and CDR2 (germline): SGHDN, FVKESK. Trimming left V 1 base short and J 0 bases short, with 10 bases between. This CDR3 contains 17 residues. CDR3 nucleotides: TGTGCCAGCAGCCAAGGAGGAGGGAGCTCCTATAATTCACCCCTCCACTTT. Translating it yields CASSQGGGSSYNSPLHF.

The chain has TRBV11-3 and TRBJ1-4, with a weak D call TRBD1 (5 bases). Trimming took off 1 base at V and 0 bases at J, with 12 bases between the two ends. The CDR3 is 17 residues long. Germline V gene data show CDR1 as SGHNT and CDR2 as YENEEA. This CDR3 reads CASSLVAGPATNEKLFF. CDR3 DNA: TGTGCCAGCAGCTTAGTAGCAGGGCCGGCAACTAATGAAAAACTGTTTTTT.

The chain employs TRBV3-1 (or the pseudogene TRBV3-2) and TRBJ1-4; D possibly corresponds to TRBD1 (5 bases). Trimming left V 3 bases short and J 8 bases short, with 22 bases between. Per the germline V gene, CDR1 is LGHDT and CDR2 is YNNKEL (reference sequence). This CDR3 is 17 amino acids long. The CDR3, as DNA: TGTGCCAGCAGCCATGATCGGGGGAGTCGGGTCGAGGAAAAACTGTTTTTT. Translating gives CASSHDRGSRVEEKLFF.

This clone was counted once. CDR3 residues: CSAWTGDGQPQHF. DNA for the CDR3: TGCAGCGCCTGGACAGGGGACGGGCAGCCCCAGCATTTT. The chain is built from TRBV29-1 and TRBJ1-5; 9 bases match TRBD1. The ends lost 7 bases at V and 7 bases at J; junction bases unmatched: 8. Germline V gene data show CDR1 as SQVTM and CDR2 as ANQGSEA. CDR3 size: 13 residues.

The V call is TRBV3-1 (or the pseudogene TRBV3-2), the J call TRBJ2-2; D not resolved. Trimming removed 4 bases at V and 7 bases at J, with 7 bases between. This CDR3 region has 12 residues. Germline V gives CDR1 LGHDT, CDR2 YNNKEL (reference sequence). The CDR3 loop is CASSPLGGELFF. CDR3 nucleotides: TGTGCCAGCAGCCCCCTAGGCGGGGAGCTGTTTTTT.

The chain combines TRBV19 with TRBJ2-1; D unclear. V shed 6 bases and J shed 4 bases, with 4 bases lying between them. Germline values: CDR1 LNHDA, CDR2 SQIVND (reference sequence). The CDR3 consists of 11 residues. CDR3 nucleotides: TGTGCCAGTAGAACATACAATGAGCAGTTCTTC. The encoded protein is CASRTYNEQFF.

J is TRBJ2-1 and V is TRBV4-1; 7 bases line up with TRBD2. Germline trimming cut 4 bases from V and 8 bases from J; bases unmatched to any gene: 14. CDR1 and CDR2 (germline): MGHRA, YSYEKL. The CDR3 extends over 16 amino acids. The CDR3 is CASSPGWTRNRDEQFF. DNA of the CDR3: TGCGCCAGCAGCCCCGGATGGACTAGGAACCGCGATGAGCAGTTCTTC.

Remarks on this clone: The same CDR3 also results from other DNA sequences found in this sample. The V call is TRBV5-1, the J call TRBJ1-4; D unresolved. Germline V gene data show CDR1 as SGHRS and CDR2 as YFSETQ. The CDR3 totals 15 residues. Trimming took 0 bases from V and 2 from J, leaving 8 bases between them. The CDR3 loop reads CASSLGRGTNEKLFF. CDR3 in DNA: TGCGCCAGCAGCTTGGGTCGTGGCACTAATGAAAAACTGTTTTTT. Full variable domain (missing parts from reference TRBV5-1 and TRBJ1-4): KAGVTQTPRYLIKTRGQQVTLSCSPISGHRSVSWYQQTPGQGLQFLFEYFSETQRNKGNFPGRFSGRQFSNSRSEMNVSTLELGDSALYLCASSLGRGTNEKLFFGSGTQLSVL.

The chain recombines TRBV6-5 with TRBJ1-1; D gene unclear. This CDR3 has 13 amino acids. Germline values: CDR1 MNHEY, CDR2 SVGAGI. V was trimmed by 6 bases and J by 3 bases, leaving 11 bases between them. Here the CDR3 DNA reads TGTGCCAGCAGAGAGGCTTTGGACACTGAAGCTTTCTTT. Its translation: CASREALDTEAFF.